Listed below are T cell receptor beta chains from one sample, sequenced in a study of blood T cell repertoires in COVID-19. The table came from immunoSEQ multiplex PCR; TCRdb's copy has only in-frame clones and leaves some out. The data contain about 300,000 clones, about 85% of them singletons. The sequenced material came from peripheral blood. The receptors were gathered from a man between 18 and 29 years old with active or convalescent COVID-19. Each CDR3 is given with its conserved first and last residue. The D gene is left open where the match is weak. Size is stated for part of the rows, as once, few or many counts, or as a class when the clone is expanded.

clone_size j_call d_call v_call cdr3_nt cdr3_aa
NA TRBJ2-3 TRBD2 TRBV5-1 TGCGCCAGCAGCTTGACGGAGCGGGATCGCACAGATACGCAGTATTTT CASSLTERDRTDTQYF
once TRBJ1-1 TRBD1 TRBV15 TGTGCCACCAGCAAAACGGGACAGGGGGCTCGGAACACTGAAGCTTTCTTT CATSKTGQGARNTEAFF
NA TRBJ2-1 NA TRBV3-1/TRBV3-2 TGTGCCAGCAGCCCTCTGGGGACTGGGTACAATGAGCAGTTCTTC CASSPLGTGYNEQFF
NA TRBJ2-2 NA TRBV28 TGTGCCAGCAGTTTATTTCGGGGATGGGGCACCGGGGAGCTGTTTTTT CASSLFRGWGTGELFF
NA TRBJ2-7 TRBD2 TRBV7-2 TGTGCCAGCAGCTCAAGTGGGGGGGAGTACGAGCAGTACTTC CASSSSGGEYEQYF
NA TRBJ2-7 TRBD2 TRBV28 TGTGCCAGCAGTTTCCTCACTAGCGATTCGTCCTACGAGCAGTACTTC CASSFLTSDSSYEQYF
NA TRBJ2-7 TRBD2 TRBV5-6 TGTGCCAGCAGGGGACTAGCGGGAGGGTGGTACGAGCAGTACTTC CASRGLAGGWYEQYF
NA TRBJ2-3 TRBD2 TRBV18 TGTGCCAGCTCTCCCGGGACTAACTCAGATACGCAGTATTTT CASSPGTNSDTQYF
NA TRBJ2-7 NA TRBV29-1 TGCAGCGTTGAAGCGGACTACACCTACGAGCAGTACTTC CSVEADYTYEQYF
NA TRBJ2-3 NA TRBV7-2 TGTGCCAGCAGCTTAGTCGCAGATACGCAGTATTTT CASSLVADTQYF
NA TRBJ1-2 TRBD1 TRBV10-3 TGTGCCATCAGGGATTCCGGGACAGGGGCAAGTGGCTACACCTTC CAIRDSGTGASGYTF
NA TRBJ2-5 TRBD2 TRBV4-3 TGCGCCAGCAGCCAAAGGGATGGGGAGGGATGGGAGACCCAGTACTTC CASSQRDGEGWETQYF
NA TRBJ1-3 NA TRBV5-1 TGCGCCAGCAGCCTCACGCAGGTTAGCTCTGGAAACACCATATATTTT CASSLTQVSSGNTIYF
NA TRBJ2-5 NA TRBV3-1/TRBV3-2 TGTGCCAGCAGCCAGGGGGGTCCAGAGCAGAAGACCCAGTACTTC CASSQGGPEQKTQYF
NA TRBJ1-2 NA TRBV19 TGTGCCAGTAGTATACCCACTCTGATGCTTGGTGGCTACACCTTC CASSIPTLMLGGYTF
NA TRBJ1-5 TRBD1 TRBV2 TGTGCCAGCAGTGGGGACAGGGGGCATTATCAGCCCCAGCATTTT CASSGDRGHYQPQHF
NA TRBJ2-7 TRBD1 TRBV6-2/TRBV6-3 TGTGCCAGCAGCCCTACAGGGGACAACTCCTACGAGCAGTACTTC CASSPTGDNSYEQYF
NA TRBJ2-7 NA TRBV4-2 TGTGCCAGCAGTATAAAGGGGGACTCCTACGAGCAGTACTTC CASSIKGDSYEQYF
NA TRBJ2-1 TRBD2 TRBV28 TGTGCCGCCCACCCGGGAGGGGTTGACGATGAGCAGTTCTTC CAAHPGGVDDEQFF
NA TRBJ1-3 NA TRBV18 TGTGCCAGCTCACCCACGAATGGGAGGGGATCGCGAAACACCATATATTTT CASSPTNGRGSRNTIYF
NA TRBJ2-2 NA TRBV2 TGTGCCAGCAACATGGCTGAAGCGGCCCCGAACACCGGGGAGCTGTTTTTT CASNMAEAAPNTGELFF
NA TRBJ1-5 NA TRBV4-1 TGCGCCAGCAGCCAAGATCTGATCGGGGGTGCCCAGCATTTT CASSQDLIGGAQHF
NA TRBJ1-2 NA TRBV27 TGTGCCAGCAGTGTCCGGGGACTCCCATCTAACTATGGCTACACCTTC CASSVRGLPSNYGYTF
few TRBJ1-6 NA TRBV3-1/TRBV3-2 TGTGCCAGCAGCCAATCGGGATTCAATTCACCCCTCCACTTT CASSQSGFNSPLHF
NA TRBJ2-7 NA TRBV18 TGTGCCAGCTCACCAATAACCGGTGATTCCTACGAGCAGTACTTC CASSPITGDSYEQYF
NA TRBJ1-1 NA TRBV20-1 TGCAGTGCTATTGAGCGTCGAGCTTTCTTT CSAIERRAFF
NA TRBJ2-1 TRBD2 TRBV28 TGTGCCAGCAGTTCTCCTAGACTAGCGGGCTACAATGAGCAGTTCTTC CASSSPRLAGYNEQFF
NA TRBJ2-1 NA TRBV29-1 TGCAGCGTTGAATCGTCTGGTAGTCCGTTCTTC CSVESSGSPFF